What follows describes a single T cell receptor (beta chain). Its antigen specificity is not known. Base qualities are not provided; no much larger clone lies one nucleotide away. The CDR3 regions of human TCRbeta chains were subjected to immunosequencing. In the original analysis: TCRs in the repertoires were compared against a reference library of SARS-CoV-2-specific TCRs that had been generated with the MIRA antigen-specificity platform. Breadth was defined as the fraction of unique TCRs that were SARS-CoV-2-associated. Depth was defined as the fraction of total T cells that were SARS-CoV-2-associated. Using the MIRA data, each spike-specific TCR was assigned both to the spike region to which the TCR was reactive and to a CD4 or CD8 class. Log10-transformed breadth and depth values were compared by one-way ANOVA with Sidak's multiple comparisons tests. TCRdb provides this immuneACCESS table in a form limited to in-frame rearrangements. Some clones are lacking; in checked studies, under half of them reflect an unresolved V gene, and why the rest are absent is not known. V and J calls plus clone size are reproduced from that table; the DNA served to infer D and trimming. The sample contains roughly 200,000 clones, about 90% of them found a single time. The top ten clones comprise 7.7% of the sample.

The CDR3 runs 16 residues from the cysteine to the phenylalanine. The retained sequence is limited to the CDR3, 48 bases, with the frame set at the first base. Trimming at the junction amounts to 3 bases on V and 0 bases on J, and the germline ends lie 11 bases apart. CDR1 is given as KGHSH and CDR2 as LQKENI, both from the germline V gene. The sample belongs to a study of T cell responses to AZD1222 COVID-19 vaccine (dated by TCRdb to about 2021). About the investigation overall: AZD1222 recipients given second doses at about 4 weeks or at about 12 weeks were pooled, since spike-specific TCR depth and breadth were not found to differ between the two schedules. TCR sequencing covered fewer than 250 trial participants: about 210 given two doses of AZD1222 and about 26 given two doses of MenACWY control vaccine. Trial participants were enrolled by age into 18-55, 56-69 and 70-plus year subgroups, with about 150, 28 and 57 TCR-sequenced participants respectively. Paper-wide results and their limitations: Most participants were white British and females outnumbered males, and the authors suggested that clonal diversity may have been underestimated. Conclusions about previously exposed vaccinees are limited, since just 5 to 7 AZD1222 recipients were seropositive for SARS-CoV-2 at baseline. After two AZD1222 doses, spike-specific TCR breadth and depth were significantly higher than at day 0 and than in MenACWY recipients. The 56-69-year group was small, and its depth increase did not reach significance, likely because of low power. Because no samples from the day 14 peak response were available, repertoires could be characterized only after the peak T cell response. The whole spike protein was spanned by vaccine-associated CD4 TCRs, and dominant responses were seen in regions 160-218 and 743-854. Nearly half of unique spike-specific TCRs reportedly recognized epitopes outside regions mutated in the B.1.351 and B.1.1.7 variants.

Interpreted using the paper, the time point label stands for: baseline before first vaccination. Vaccinee samples were obtained from the UK trials COV001 and COV002, which included a single-blind randomized controlled phase 2/3 trial of AZD1222 (ChAdOx1 nCoV-19) in healthy adults. Trial participant PBMC samples were collected at day 0 and day 28 after the second dose for TCRbeta chain sequencing. The chain employs TRBV18 and TRBJ2-2; the D gene is perhaps TRBD1, from 5 matching bases. This specimen was peripheral blood, taken on day 0 of AZD1222 vaccination. The receptor was derived from an adult in good health. The DNA is TGTGCCAGCTCACCCCGACAGATAGCGAACACCGGGGAGCTGTTTTTT. This codes for CASSPRQIANTGELFF.